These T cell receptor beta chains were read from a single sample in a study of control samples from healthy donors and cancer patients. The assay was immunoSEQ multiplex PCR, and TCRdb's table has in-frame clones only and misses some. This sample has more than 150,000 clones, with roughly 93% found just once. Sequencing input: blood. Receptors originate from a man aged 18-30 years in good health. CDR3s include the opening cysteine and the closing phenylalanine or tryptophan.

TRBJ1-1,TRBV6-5,CASMFSFGLEAFF
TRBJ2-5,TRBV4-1,CASSQDKGLAGKEETQYF
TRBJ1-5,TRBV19,CASSIGQEYNQPQHF
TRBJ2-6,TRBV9,CASSVTLRGASGANVLTF
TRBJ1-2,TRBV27,CASSYRDNNYGYTF
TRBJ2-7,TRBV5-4,CASSLGAGVYEQYF
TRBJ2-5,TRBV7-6,CASSLVGETQYF
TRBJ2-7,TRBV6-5,CASRRGQTVEQYF
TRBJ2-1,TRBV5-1,CASSFGRGGGKNEQFF
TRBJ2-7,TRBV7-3,CASSRSSFDEQYF
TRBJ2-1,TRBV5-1,CASSSGFNEQFF
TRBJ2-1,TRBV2,CASRIGNNNEQFF
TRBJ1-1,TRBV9,CASSAQGNTEAFF
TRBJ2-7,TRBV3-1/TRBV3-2,CASSQAGNEQYF
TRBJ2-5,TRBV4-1,CASSQKHPGSQETQYF
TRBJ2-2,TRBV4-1,CASSHPTSGGATGELFF
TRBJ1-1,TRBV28,CASSSGFQNTEAFF
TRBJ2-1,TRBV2,CASRGQGDHEQFF
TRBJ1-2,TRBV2,CASSEAHLGGTSQYGYTF
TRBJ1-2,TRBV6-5,CASQTGVGVNYGYTF
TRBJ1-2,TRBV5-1,CASSPGTGDGYTF
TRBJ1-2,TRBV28,CASSSITSGRTIGYTF
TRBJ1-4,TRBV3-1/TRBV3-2,CASSQRGPNEKLFF
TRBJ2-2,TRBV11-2,CASRRRGDTGELFF
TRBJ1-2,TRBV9,CASSPWGGSNYGYTF
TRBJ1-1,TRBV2,CASSLSPGDTEAFF
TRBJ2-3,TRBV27,CASRPGTGLPSTDTQYF
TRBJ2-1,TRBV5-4,CASSIPSGGVTEQFF
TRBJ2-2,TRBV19,CASSLTVGVPGELFF
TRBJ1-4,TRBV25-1,CASKGRGYYEKLFF
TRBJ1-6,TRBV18,CASSPRVRDSNSPLHF
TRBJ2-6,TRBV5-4,CASSPPPTGGVSGANVLTF
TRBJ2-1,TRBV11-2,CASSLAGGYNEQFF
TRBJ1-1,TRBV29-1,CSVEGRKAEAFF
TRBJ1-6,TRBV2,CATVGEENSPLHF
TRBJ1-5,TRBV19,CAAPDRNQPQHF
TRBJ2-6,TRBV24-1,CATSDPRGANVLTF
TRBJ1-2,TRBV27,CASSYPRGVPNYGYTF
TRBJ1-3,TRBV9,CASSVARSGTGNTIYF
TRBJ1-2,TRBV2,CASSSDRGYGYTF
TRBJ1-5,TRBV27,CASSLDRAQPQHF
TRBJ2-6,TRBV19,CASSIDQGYSGANVLTF
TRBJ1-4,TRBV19,CASSKSREDEKLFF
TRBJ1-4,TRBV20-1,CSARRGEKLFF
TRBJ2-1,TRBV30,CAWTGLGTNNEQFF
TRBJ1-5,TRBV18,CASTQGGGNQPQHF
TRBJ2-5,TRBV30,CAWSSDLTETQYF
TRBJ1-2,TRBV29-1,CSVGDREDYGYTF
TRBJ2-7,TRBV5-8,CASGRGGVYEQYF
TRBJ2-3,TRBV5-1,CASRSTGDTQYF
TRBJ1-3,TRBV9,CASSPTKTWPDRAETGNTIYF